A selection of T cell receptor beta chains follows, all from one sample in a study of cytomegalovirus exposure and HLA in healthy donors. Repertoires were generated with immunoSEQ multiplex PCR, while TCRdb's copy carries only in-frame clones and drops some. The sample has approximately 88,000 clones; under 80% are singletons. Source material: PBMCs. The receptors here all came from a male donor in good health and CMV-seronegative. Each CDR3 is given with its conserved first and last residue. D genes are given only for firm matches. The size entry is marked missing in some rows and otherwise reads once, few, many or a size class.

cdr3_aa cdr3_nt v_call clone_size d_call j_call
CASSQEHTGRLGETQYF TGTGCCAGCAGCCAGGAGCATACAGGGAGACTGGGAGAGACCCAGTACTTC TRBV9 once - TRBJ2-5
CASSQRVEGHQPQHF TGCGCCAGCAGCCAACGCGTGGAGGGGCACCAGCCCCAGCATTTT TRBV4-3 - - TRBJ1-5
CASSETRRGTATGRAFF TGCGCCAGCAGTGAGACCCGAAGAGGGACGGCCACCGGGAGAGCTTTCTTT TRBV10-1 - - TRBJ1-1
CASSQDRGWEQYF TGCGCCAGCAGCCAAGATCGGGGGTGGGAGCAGTACTTC TRBV4-3 - - TRBJ2-7
CASTYTGVKFF TGTGCCAGCACCTATACAGGGGTGAAGTTCTTC TRBV5-4 - TRBD1 TRBJ2-1
CASSPGDTEAFF TGTGCCAGCAGCCCGGGTGACACTGAAGCTTTCTTT TRBV5-6 - - TRBJ1-1
CASSYRDRAIDEQYF TGTGCCAGCAGCTACCGGGACAGGGCGATCGACGAGCAGTACTTC TRBV7-2 - TRBD1 TRBJ2-7
CASILAGASTDTQYF TGTGCCAGCATCCTAGCGGGTGCTAGCACAGATACGCAGTATTTT TRBV5-4 - TRBD2 TRBJ2-3
CASTLGASGQPYEQYF TGTGCCAGTACCCTAGGGGCTAGCGGGCAACCCTACGAGCAGTACTTC TRBV19 - TRBD2 TRBJ2-7
CASGDRGTYEQYF TGTGCCAGCGGGGACAGGGGAACCTACGAGCAGTACTTC TRBV2 - TRBD1 TRBJ2-7
CASISPGNTEAFF TGTGCCAGCATTTCCCCGGGGAACACTGAAGCTTTCTTT TRBV6-5 - - TRBJ1-1
CASSLYRGEGTEAFF TGTGCCAGCAGCCTATACAGGGGCGAGGGCACTGAAGCTTTCTTT TRBV7-3 - TRBD1 TRBJ1-1
CASSTTGLSGANVLTF TGTGCCAGCTCAACGACAGGGCTCTCTGGGGCCAACGTCCTGACTTTC TRBV18 - TRBD1 TRBJ2-6
CASSQGDSLFSGANVLTF TGCGCCAGCAGCCAAGGGGACAGTTTATTCTCTGGGGCCAACGTCCTGACTTTC TRBV4-3 few TRBD1 TRBJ2-6
CASSSLDRVPSEQYF TGTGCCAGCAGCTCCCTGGACAGGGTGCCTAGCGAGCAGTACTTC TRBV11-2 - TRBD1 TRBJ2-7
CASSPASGGRREQFF TGTGCCAGCAGCCCCGCGAGCGGGGGGCGGCGGGAGCAGTTCTTC TRBV7-9 - TRBD2 TRBJ2-1
CATSRGDFTGELFF TGTGCCACCAGCAGAGGGGACTTCACCGGGGAGCTGTTTTTT TRBV15 - - TRBJ2-2
CASSLGTGGSQEQYF TGTGCCAGCAGCTTAGGCACAGGGGGATCTCAGGAGCAGTACTTC TRBV7-6 - TRBD1 TRBJ2-7
CASIDTRKATQYF TGCGCCAGCATCGACACCCGGAAGGCTACGCAGTATTTT TRBV4-1 - - TRBJ2-3
CASSLHTGGNTEAFF TGTGCCAGCAGCTTGCATACAGGGGGGAACACTGAAGCTTTCTTT TRBV5-4 few TRBD1 TRBJ1-1
CASSEISSGGYTF TGTGCCAGCAGTGAAATAAGTTCGGGTGGCTACACCTTC TRBV6-1 - - TRBJ1-2
CASSVRGSERNEQFF TGTGCCAGCAGCGTACGGGGTAGCGAACGGAATGAGCAGTTCTTC TRBV9 - - TRBJ2-1
CASSSLTGGKDGYTF TGTGCCAGCAGCTCGTTGACAGGGGGTAAAGATGGCTACACCTTC TRBV7-9 once TRBD1 TRBJ1-2
CASSPTGVGTYEQYF TGTGCCAGCTCACCTACAGGGGTTGGCACCTACGAGCAGTACTTC TRBV18 - TRBD1 TRBJ2-7
CASSTRGRESSDTQYF TGTGCCAGCAGCACTAGAGGGCGGGAGAGTTCAGATACGCAGTATTTT TRBV5-4 - TRBD2 TRBJ2-3
CASSEGVTSGGFQETQYF TGTGCCAGCAGTGAAGGCGTGACTAGCGGGGGGTTCCAAGAGACCCAGTACTTC TRBV6-1 - TRBD2 TRBJ2-5
CASSLGGYNEQFF TGTGCCAGCAGCTTGGGAGGGTACAATGAGCAGTTCTTC TRBV5-6 - - TRBJ2-1
CASSYSWAFTDTQYF TGTGCCAGCAGTTACTCTTGGGCTTTCACAGATACGCAGTATTTT TRBV6-5 - - TRBJ2-3
CASSHKTGYQPQHF TGCGCCAGCAGCCACAAGACAGGGTACCAGCCCCAGCATTTT TRBV4-3 few TRBD1 TRBJ1-5
CASSFGDTEETQYF TGTGCCAGCAGCTTCGGAGATACCGAAGAGACCCAGTACTTC TRBV5-4 - - TRBJ2-5
CASSYSQGSLYEQYF TGTGCCAGCAGTTACTCTCAGGGGTCCCTATACGAGCAGTACTTC TRBV6-5 few - TRBJ2-7
CASSQEWPLGAFF TGCGCCAGCAGCCAAGAGTGGCCGCTCGGGGCTTTCTTT TRBV4-3 - - TRBJ1-1
CASSDPGTVYSNQPQHF TGCGCCAGCTCCGATCCCGGGACAGTATATAGCAATCAGCCCCAGCATTTT TRBV10-2 - TRBD1 TRBJ1-5
CASSQDIGRALTGELFF TGCGCCAGCAGCCAAGATATAGGCAGGGCCCTCACCGGGGAGCTGTTTTTT TRBV4-3 - - TRBJ2-2
CASSSWDYTSNNEQFF TGTGCCAGCAGTAGCTGGGACTACACATCAAACAATGAGCAGTTCTTC TRBV7-2 - TRBD2 TRBJ2-1
CASSLYRGDTQYF TGCGCCAGCAGCTTGTATCGGGGGGATACGCAGTATTTT TRBV5-1 - - TRBJ2-3
CASSSWGTGGSYGYTF TGTGCCAGCAGCTCGTGGGGTACAGGGGGCAGCTATGGCTACACCTTC TRBV5-4 - TRBD1 TRBJ1-2
CASSYSRPGQRRLFF TGTGCCAGCAGTTACTCCCGACCGGGACAGCGGCGACTGTTTTTT TRBV6-5 medium-sized TRBD1 TRBJ1-4
CASSGGGRVDQPQHF TGTGCCAGCAGTGGAGGGGGCAGGGTGGATCAGCCCCAGCATTTT TRBV28 - TRBD1 TRBJ1-5
CASSLGGRTYNSPLHF TGTGCCAGCAGTTTAGGGGGAAGGACCTATAATTCACCCCTCCACTTT TRBV5-6 - - TRBJ1-6
CASSLRQNYGYTF TGTGCCAGCAGTTTACGACAGAACTATGGCTACACCTTC TRBV6-5 - - TRBJ1-2
CASSLRGGRENEQFF TGTGCCAGCAGCTTACGCGGGGGACGAGAAAATGAGCAGTTCTTC TRBV9 - TRBD2 TRBJ2-1
CASRKLQGAYEQYF TGTGCCAGCAGGAAACTACAGGGGGCCTACGAGCAGTACTTC TRBV6-5 - TRBD1 TRBJ2-7
CASTDRGVLAGELFF TGTGCCAGTACCGACAGGGGGGTTTTAGCCGGGGAGCTGTTTTTT TRBV19 - TRBD1 TRBJ2-2
CASSQARPQIAGHSYNEQFF TGCGCCAGCAGCCAAGCTCGACCCCAGATAGCGGGGCACTCCTACAATGAGCAGTTCTTC TRBV4-3 - TRBD2 TRBJ2-1
CASSLGTGRTEAFF TGTGCCAGCAGCTTGGGGACAGGGAGGACTGAAGCTTTCTTT TRBV5-5 - TRBD1 TRBJ1-1
CASSVGGQGPNTEAFF TGTGCCAGCAGCGTAGGGGGACAGGGCCCGAACACTGAAGCTTTCTTT TRBV9 - TRBD1 TRBJ1-1
CATSRDRGGSYNEQFF TGTGCCACCAGCAGAGATCGGGGGGGATCCTACAATGAGCAGTTCTTC TRBV15 - TRBD2 TRBJ2-1
CASSYSQREYF TGTGCCAGCAGTTACTCGCAGAGGGAGTACTTC TRBV6-5 - - TRBJ2-5
CASKEGDYGYTF TGTGCCAGCAAAGAGGGCGACTATGGCTACACCTTC TRBV6-5 - - TRBJ1-2
CASSPSGSGGELFF TGTGCCAGCAGTCCTAGCGGGAGCGGCGGGGAGCTGTTTTTT TRBV7-6 few TRBD2 TRBJ2-2
CASTRLASGTQYF TGTGCCAGCACCAGACTAGCCTCCGGGACCCAGTACTTC TRBV11-2 - TRBD2 TRBJ2-5
CASSPGTGGYEQYF TGTGCCAGTAGCCCCGGGACAGGGGGCTACGAGCAGTACTTC TRBV19 - TRBD1 TRBJ2-7
CASSFGVRNEKLFF TGCGCCAGCAGCTTTGGTGTCCGTAATGAAAAACTATTTTTT TRBV4-3 - - TRBJ1-4
CASSPRGATEAFF TGTGCCAGCAGCCCAAGGGGCGCCACTGAAGCTTTCTTT TRBV28 few - TRBJ1-1